The T cell receptor (beta chain) described here comes from a study of vaccination and CD4 T cells after COVID-19. Looking at the study overall: Stimulation used overlapping spike peptides from SARS-CoV-2, HCoV-NL63, HCoV-OC43 and HCoV-229E.

Germline V gives CDR1 SGHAT, CDR2 FQNNGV. V lost 4 bases and J lost 0, with 10 bases in between. This CDR3 comprises 15 residues. A word on this clonotype: Its antigen is unknown.

Oncomine TCR Beta short-read sequencing was applied to DNA from cultured CD4+ T cells. Someone extracted genomic DNA from cultured CD4+ T cells. Each CDR3 protein gets one entry after TCRdb re-called the PCR reads with MiXCR. Of around 9,000 distinct CDR3 sequences in the sample, 30% to 35% are singletons; the top ten hold under 25%. The treatment here: roughly ten-day PBMC culture with coronavirus spike peptide pools or control peptides (ViraFEST assay). The collection of CD4+ T cells from the unexposed donor took place before the COVID-19 pandemic (2011-2018). This receptor was identified in a human donor in good health. The chain links TRBV11-2 to TRBJ2-4; D is unresolved. Sequenced sample: CD4+ T cells from blood, cultured in vitro. CDR3 region: CASSSGPLAKNIQYF. CDR3 bases: TGTGCCAGCAGCTCAGGACCTTTAGCCAAAAACATTCAGTACTTC.